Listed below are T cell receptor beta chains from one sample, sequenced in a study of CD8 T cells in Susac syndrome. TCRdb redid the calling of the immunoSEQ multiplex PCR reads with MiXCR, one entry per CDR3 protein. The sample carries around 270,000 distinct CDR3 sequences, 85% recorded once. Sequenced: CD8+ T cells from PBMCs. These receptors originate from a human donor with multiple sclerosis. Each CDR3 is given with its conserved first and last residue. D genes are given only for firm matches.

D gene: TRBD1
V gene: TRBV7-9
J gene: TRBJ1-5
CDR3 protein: CASSATGFSNQPQHF
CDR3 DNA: TGTGCCAGCAGCGCGACAGGGTTTAGCAATCAGCCCCAGCATTTT

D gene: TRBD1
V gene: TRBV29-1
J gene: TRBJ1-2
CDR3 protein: CSVDRDSYGYTF
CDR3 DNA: TGCAGCGTTGACAGGGACAGCTATGGCTACACCTTC

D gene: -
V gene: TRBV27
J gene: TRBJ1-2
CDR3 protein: CASSFHALKGYTF
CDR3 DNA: TGTGCCAGCAGTTTCCACGCCCTAAAGGGCTACACCTTC

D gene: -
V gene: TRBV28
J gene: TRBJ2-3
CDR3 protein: CASTSYGTDDNPDTQYF
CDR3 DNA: TGTGCCAGCACGTCCTACGGGACTGATGACAATCCAGATACGCAGTATTTT

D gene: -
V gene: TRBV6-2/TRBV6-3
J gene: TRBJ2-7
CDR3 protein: CASSWTPYEQYF
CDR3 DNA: TGTGCCAGCAGTTGGACACCTTACGAGCAGTACTTC

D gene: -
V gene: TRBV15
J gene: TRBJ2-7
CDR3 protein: CATSRSRRFSYEQYF
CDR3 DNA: TGTGCCACCAGCAGGAGCAGACGGTTCTCCTACGAGCAGTACTTC

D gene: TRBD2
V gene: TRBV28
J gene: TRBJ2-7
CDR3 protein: CASSLPSGSVSRYEQYF
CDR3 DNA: TGTGCCAGCAGTTTACCTAGCGGGAGTGTAAGTAGGTACGAGCAGTACTTC

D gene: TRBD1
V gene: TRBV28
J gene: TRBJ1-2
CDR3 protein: CASSDLPRQGASGYTF
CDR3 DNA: TGTGCCAGCAGTGACCTCCCCCGACAGGGGGCCTCTGGCTACACCTTC

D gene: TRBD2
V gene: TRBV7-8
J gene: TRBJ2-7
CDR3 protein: CASSPRTSRYEQYF
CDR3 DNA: TGTGCCAGCAGCCCGAGGACTAGTCGCTACGAGCAGTACTTC

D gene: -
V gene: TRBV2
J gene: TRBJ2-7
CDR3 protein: CASSGGFGTYEQYF
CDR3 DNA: TGTGCCAGCAGTGGAGGGTTCGGAACCTACGAGCAGTACTTC

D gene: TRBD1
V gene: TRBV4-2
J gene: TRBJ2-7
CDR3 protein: CASSPTGGIYEQYF
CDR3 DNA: TGTGCCAGCAGCCCAACAGGGGGCATTTACGAGCAGTACTTC

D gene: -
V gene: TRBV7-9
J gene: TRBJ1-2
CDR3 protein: CASSFDSGPGWYGYTF
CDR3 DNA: TGTGCCAGCAGCTTCGATTCCGGGCCAGGCTGGTATGGCTACACCTTC

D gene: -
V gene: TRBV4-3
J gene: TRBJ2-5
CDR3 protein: CASSPHKLAFDSQETQYF
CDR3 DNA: TGCGCCAGCAGCCCCCATAAACTCGCTTTCGACAGTCAAGAGACCCAGTACTTC

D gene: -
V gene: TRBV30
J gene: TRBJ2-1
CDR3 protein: CVWSTANEQFF
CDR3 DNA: TGTGTCTGGAGTACCGCAAATGAGCAGTTCTTC

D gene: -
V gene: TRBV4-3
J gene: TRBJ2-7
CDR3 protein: CASSQDGASSYEQYF
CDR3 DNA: TGCGCCAGCAGCCAAGATGGTGCTAGCTCCTACGAGCAGTACTTC

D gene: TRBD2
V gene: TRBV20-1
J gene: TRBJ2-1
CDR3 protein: CSARLAGGIYNEQFF
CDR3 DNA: TGCAGTGCCAGACTAGCGGGAGGGATCTACAATGAGCAGTTCTTC

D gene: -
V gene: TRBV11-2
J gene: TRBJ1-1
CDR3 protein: CASSLPPRGNTEAFF
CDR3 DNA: TGTGCCAGCAGCTTACCCCCTCGGGGAAACACTGAAGCTTTCTTT

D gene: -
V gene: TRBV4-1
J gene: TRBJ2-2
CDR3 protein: CASSQDQGDSAGELFF
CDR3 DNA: TGCGCCAGCAGCCAAGACCAGGGCGATTCCGCCGGGGAGCTGTTTTTT